These 5 T cell receptor beta chains were all obtained from the same sample, sequenced in a study of CD8 T cells in ankylosing spondylitis. TCRdb reanalysed the 5' RACE reads using MiXCR and keeps one entry per CDR3 protein. The profile shows over 75,000 distinct CDR3 sequences, 8.8% of them singletons. The sequenced sample consisted of blood, either unsorted or a sorted T cell fraction (not recorded which). The source is a male donor with ankylosing spondylitis or in good health (not recorded which).

This clonotype was observed many times. V is TRBV28 and J is TRBJ2-1; the match to TRBD2 covers 11 bases. Germline CDR1 is MDHEN and CDR2 is SYDVKM. The CDR3 sequence is 14 residues long. The V and J ends lost 6 bases and 6 bases, in that order; junction bases with no gene match: 4. The DNA of the CDR3 is TGTGCCAGCAGGGTAGCGGGGGGGTTCAATGAGCAGTTCTTC. This codes for CASRVAGGFNEQFF.

There are many counts of this clonotype. This chain connects TRBV28 to TRBJ2-7, with D perhaps TRBD2 (7 bases). The germline CDR1 and CDR2 sequences are MDHEN and SYDVKM. Trimming left V 6 bases short and J 2 bases short, with 14 bases between. The CDR3 has 14 amino acids. The chain's CDR3 is CASRGGPKTYEQYF. CDR3 DNA: TGTGCCAGCAGGGGGGGGCCGAAAACCTACGAGCAGTACTTC.

This clonotype was recorded at least ten times. V is TRBV28 and J is TRBJ2-7, with D unclear. This CDR3 spans 11 amino acids. V lost 3 bases and J lost 2, with 2 bases in between. Germline V gives CDR1 MDHEN, CDR2 SYDVKM. The CDR3: CASSFTYEQYF. The CDR3 DNA is TGTGCCAGCAGTTTTACCTACGAGCAGTACTTC. Full variable domain (rest looked up from reference TRBV28 and TRBJ2-7): DVKVTQSSRYLVKRTGEKVFLECVQDMDHENMFWYRQDPGLGLRLIYFSYDVKMKEKGDIPEGYSVSREKKERFSLILESASTNQTSMYLCASSFTYEQYFGPGTRLTVT.

This clonotype was detected ten times or more. This chain joins TRBV2 and TRBJ2-1, with TRBD2 as a possible D gene (5 bases). Germline CDR1 is SNHLY and CDR2 is FYNNEI. Trimming took off 7 bases at V and 9 bases at J, with 10 bases between the two ends. The CDR3 covers 11 residues. CDR3 in amino acids: CASKRELEQFF. The CDR3 DNA reads TGTGCCAGCAAACGGGAACTTGAGCAGTTCTTC.

The chain joins TRBV6-2 or TRBV6-3 to TRBJ1-6; D unclear. CDR3 length: 15 amino acids. V lost 2 bases and J 7 bases, leaving 12 bases between the germline ends. CDR1 MNHEY and CDR2 SVGEGT come from the germline V gene. This chain's CDR3 is CASSYDIRGNSPLHF. The CDR3 nucleotides read TGTGCCAGCAGTTACGATATTAGAGGGAATTCACCCCTCCACTTT.